This T cell receptor beta chain was captured by sequencing in a study of shared clonotypes between healthy human individuals. For the study at large: A donor's plate count was three for CD4 naive and three for CD4 memory; CD8 naive had two and CD8 memory one.

The table came from immunoSEQ multiplex PCR; TCRdb's copy has only in-frame clones and leaves some out. The table has over 2,000,000 clones, 90% to 95% seen once. This clone was counted a few times. The V gene lost 0 bases and the J gene lost 6 bases, with 5 bases spanning the gap. Germline V CDR1 and CDR2: SEHNR, FQNEAQ (reference sequence). This CDR3 comprises 12 residues. The naive CD8 fraction comprised CD45RO-negative cells positively selected for CCR7 and excluded terminally differentiated effector memory CD45RA+ cells. Donation came from healthy HIV-negative adults that had no recent acute infections or vaccinations.

The rearrangement uses TRBV7-9 and TRBJ1-2, with D hard to call. The sequence derives from a man between 18 and 35 years old in good health. Some clones in this sample may be carry-over from other donors' samples. Sequencing was carried out using naive CD8+ T cells from PBMCs. For the CDR3, the DNA is TGTGCCAGCAGCTTAGCGGACCATGGCTACACCTTC. Its protein product is CASSLADHGYTF. The complete variable domain, with remaining parts taken from reference TRBV7-9 and TRBJ1-2, reads DTGVSQNPRHKITKRGQNVTFRCDPISEHNRLYWYRQTLGQGPEFLTYFQNEAQLEKSRLLSDRFSAERPKGSFSTLEIQRTEQGDSAMYLCASSLADHGYTFGSGTRLTVV.